The 29 T cell receptor beta chains given below trace back to one sample, sequenced in a study of T-cell reconstitution after alpha-beta-depleted transplantation in children. Unique molecular identifiers tagged the TCRbeta library. Each CDR3 protein is one row after TCRdb ran MiXCR on the PCR reads. The sample carries hundreds of thousands of distinct CDR3 sequences, over 9.5% recorded once. The specimen was PBMCs, collected before TCRalphabeta/CD19-depleted stem cell transplant. The receptors come from a child aged 2 to 9 with inherited bone marrow failure, due to receive a stem cell transplant.

The table lists this clonotype with many counts. The chain links TRBV2 to TRBJ2-2, with 10 bases that match TRBD1. The CDR3 length is 16 residues. Per the germline V gene, CDR1 is SNHLY and CDR2 is FYNNEI. V gave up 2 bases and J gave up 7 bases; unmatched junction bases: 7. The CDR3 here is CASSELGQGMDGELFF. CDR3 in DNA: TGTGCCAGCAGTGAATTGGGACAGGGGATGGACGGGGAGCTGTTTTTT. The full variable domain, with the rest looked up from reference TRBV2 and TRBJ2-2, is EPEVTQTPSHQVTQMGQEVILRCVPISNHLYFYWYRQILGQKVEFLVSFYNNEISEKSEIFDDQFSVERPDGSNFTLKIRSTKLEDSAMYFCASSELGQGMDGELFFGEGSRLTVL.

The sample holds many counts of this clonotype. The V gene is TRBV29-1, the J gene TRBJ2-3; TRBD1 might be the D (5 bases). V gave up 1 base and J gave up 1 base, with 15 bases separating them. The CDR3 runs to 16 residues. The germline gives CDR1 SQVTM, CDR2 ANQGSEA. The CDR3 here is CSVEVGARVGTDTQYF. In DNA, the CDR3 is TGCAGCGTTGAAGTTGGGGCCCGCGTGGGCACAGATACGCAGTATTTT.

Note on this clonotype: This sequence may be a read error, since a much larger clone differs from it by one base. This chain uses TRBV12-3 or TRBV12-4 with TRBJ1-5; 9 nucleotides align to TRBD1. The CDR3 consists of 16 residues. V lost 3 bases, J lost 6 bases, and 9 bases stayed unmatched. The CDR3 bases are TGTGCCAGCAGTTTTCCGGGACAGGGTATGAGTCAGCCCCAGCATTTT. Its translation: CASSFPGQGMSQPQHF.

The chain carries TRBV6-5 and TRBJ1-2, with TRBD1 matching over 9 bases. Per the germline V gene, CDR1 is MNHEY and CDR2 is SVGAGI. Unmatched junction bases numbered 6, after V lost 6 bases and J lost 4 bases. The CDR3 extends over 14 amino acids. The DNA for the CDR3 is TGTGCCAGCAGCCCGGGACAGGGTGTCTATGGCTACACCTTC. Protein sequence: CASSPGQGVYGYTF.

This clonotype showed up many times. This CDR3 is CACNGAQETQYF. CDR3 nucleotides: TGTGCCTGCAACGGAGCTCAAGAGACCCAGTACTTC. The V call is TRBV30, the J call TRBJ2-5; D is unresolved. V was cut by 6 bases and J by 2 bases, with 10 bases left in between. Germline V gene sequence: CDR1 GTSNPN, CDR2 SVGIG (reference sequence). The CDR3 loop spans 12 amino acids. The full variable domain, rest sourced from reference TRBV30 and TRBJ2-5, is SQTIHQWPATLVQPVGSPLSLECTVEGTSNPNLYWYRQAAGRGLQLLFYSVGIGQISSEVPQNLSASRPQDRQFILSSKKLLLSDSGFYLCACNGAQETQYFGPGTRLLVL.

Many counts were recorded for this clonotype. The CDR3 DNA is TGTGCCAGCAGTTTACGGGACTCAAACATTCAGTACTTC. This codes for CASSLRDSNIQYF. The V gene is TRBV27, the J gene TRBJ2-4; tentative D call: TRBD2 (6 bases). V lost 2 bases to trimming and J lost 6 bases, with 8 bases between them. Per germline, CDR1 MNHEY and CDR2 SMNVEV (reference sequence). The CDR3 consists of 13 residues.

In its sample, this clonotype was seen many times. This chain links TRBV7-8 with TRBJ2-5; a weak D match, TRBD1 (5 bases). Trimming left V 5 bases short and J 2 bases short, with 15 bases between. Germline V gene lookup returns CDR1 SGHVS and CDR2 FQNEAQ. The CDR3 is made up of 15 amino acids. In nucleotides, the CDR3 is TGTGCCAGCAGCGCGGTACAGGAATCGCAAGAGACCCAGTACTTC. As protein: CASSAVQESQETQYF.

There are many counts of this clonotype. The chain employs TRBV5-1 and TRBJ2-7, with 7 bases lining up with TRBD1. V trimming: 3 bases; J trimming: 6 bases; junction bases outside the gene matches: 12. Germline V gene sequence: CDR1 SGHRS, CDR2 YFSETQ. CDR3 size: 15 residues. The CDR3 is CASSSLGQPSAEQYF. CDR3 nucleotide sequence: TGCGCCAGCAGCTCCTTGGGACAGCCGTCGGCCGAGCAGTACTTC.

V usage is TRBV19 and J usage is TRBJ2-1; D uncertain. Germline V gene sequence: CDR1 LNHDA, CDR2 SQIVND (reference sequence). The CDR3 runs to 14 residues. Trimming left V 5 bases short and J 5 bases short, with 13 bases between. The DNA of the CDR3 is TGTGCCAGTAGTTCCGGGCCCCTCGACAATGAGCAGTTCTTC. It specifies CASSSGPLDNEQFF.

This clonotype has a handful of counts. This chain's CDR3 is CAWKRRRVGHTEAFF. CDR3 in DNA: TGTGCCTGGAAACGTAGGAGGGTTGGGCACACTGAAGCTTTCTTT. This chain links TRBV30 with TRBJ1-1; no clear D gene. The CDR3 contains 15 residues. The germline V gene has CDR1 GTSNPN and CDR2 SVGIG (reference sequence). Trimming took off 4 bases at V and 3 bases at J, with 18 bases between the two ends.

This clonotype was detected ten times or more. The chain employs TRBV18 and TRBJ2-1, with 9 bases matching TRBD2. Germline-derived CDR1 and CDR2 are KGHSH and LQKENI. J was trimmed by 8 bases and V by 0 bases; bases with no gene match: 2. There are 14 residues in the CDR3. The CDR3 bases are TGTGCCAGCTCACCACCCGGACTAGCGTATGAGCAGTTCTTC. Its protein product is CASSPPGLAYEQFF.

There are many counts of this clonotype. The genes are TRBV7-2 and TRBJ2-1, with a possible D match to TRBD1 (6 bases). Trimming shortened V by 5 bases and J by 3 bases, and 23 bases separated the two germline ends. Germline V gives CDR1 SGHTA, CDR2 FQGNSA. This CDR3 has 18 amino acids. The CDR3 loop reads CASSQTGNLGAGYNEQFF. The DNA of the CDR3 is TGTGCCAGCAGCCAAACGGGGAATCTGGGGGCAGGCTACAATGAGCAGTTCTTC.

This clonotype was seen many times. The chain uses TRBV5-1 and TRBJ1-1; 12 nucleotides align to TRBD1. This CDR3 is 17 amino acids long. The germline V gene has CDR1 SGHRS and CDR2 YFSETQ. With V trimmed by 4 bases and J by 5 bases, 12 bases remained unmatched. CDR3 sequence reads: CASSLDGTGGRETEAFF. CDR3 in DNA: TGCGCCAGCAGCCTTGATGGGACAGGGGGCCGGGAAACTGAAGCTTTCTTT.

This clonotype was detected ten times or more. This chain uses TRBV19 with TRBJ2-1; 8 bases match TRBD2. The CDR3 is 14 residues long. Germline values: CDR1 LNHDA, CDR2 SQIVND (reference sequence). J was trimmed by 7 bases and V by 5 bases; bases with no gene match: 7. CDR3 residues: CASSHPGLVNEQFF. DNA of the CDR3: TGTGCCAGTAGTCATCCGGGACTAGTAAATGAGCAGTTCTTC.

This clonotype was found many times. V gene TRBV12-3 or TRBV12-4 combines with J gene TRBJ2-2, with 9 bases fitting TRBD2. With 5 bases clipped from V and 1 base from J, the junction kept 5 bases outside the gene matches. The CDR3 covers 16 residues. The CDR3 spells CASSPRSGRNTGELFF. For the CDR3, the DNA is TGTGCCAGCAGTCCTCGTAGCGGGAGGAACACCGGGGAGCTGTTTTTT.

Concerning this clonotype itself: A much larger clone sits a single nucleotide away, making a read error possible. The CDR3 does not end in the conserved phenylalanine or tryptophan, so this is likely a read error. This chain links TRBV5-1 with TRBJ2-3; D could derive from TRBD1 or TRBD2 (5 bases each). Trimming left V 7 bases short and J 1 base short, with 13 bases between. The germline V gene has CDR1 SGHRS and CDR2 YFSETQ. The CDR3 sequence is 14 residues long. The CDR3 nucleotides are TGCGCCAGCGGTCCTGGGGGAGGCACAGATACGCAGTATTCT. Amino acids: CASGPGGGTDTQYS.

Ten or more counts support this clonotype. The rearrangement links TRBV4-2 to TRBJ2-2; the match to TRBD2 covers 7 bases. Germline CDR1 LGHNA, CDR2 YNFKEQ. The trim removed 6 bases at V and 4 bases at J, leaving 8 bases unmatched. This CDR3 is built from 15 residues. CDR3 coding DNA: TGTGCCAGCAGGGGGATGGGGGGGAGCACCGGGGAGCTGTTTTTT. Its protein is CASRGMGGSTGELFF.

The chain links TRBV11-2 to TRBJ1-2; 11 positions match TRBD1. The CDR3 is 16 residues long. Per the germline V gene, CDR1 is SGHAT and CDR2 is FQNNGV. The junction had 11 bases not matched to a gene; V was cut back by 4 bases and J by 7 bases. The CDR3 reads CASSSIGRTGGRGYTF. In nucleotides, the CDR3 is TGTGCCAGCAGCTCAATAGGGAGGACAGGGGGCCGTGGCTACACCTTC. Filled out from reference TRBV11-2 and TRBJ1-2, the complete variable domain reads EAGVAQSPRYKIIEKRQSVAFWCNPISGHATLYWYQQILGQGPKLLIQFQNNGVVDDSQLPKDRFSAERLKGVDSTLKIQPAKLEDSAVYLCASSSIGRTGGRGYTFGSGTRLTVV.

This clonotype was found many times. The chain links TRBV6-2 or TRBV6-3 to TRBJ2-1; D might be TRBD2 (5 bases). The V end lost 7 bases, the J end lost 7 bases, and 20 bases lay between the germline ends. Germline-derived CDR1 and CDR2 are MNHEY and SVGEGT. The CDR3 is made up of 15 amino acids. DNA of the CDR3: TGTGCCAGCATTAGAGGGAGTTCCCCCGGAAATGAGCAGTTCTTC. Protein sequence: CASIRGSSPGNEQFF.

This clonotype appeared many times. The genes are TRBV6-2 or TRBV6-3 and TRBJ1-1; unclear D gene. Trimming left V 2 bases short and J 4 bases short, with 5 bases between. The germline gives CDR1 MNHEY, CDR2 SVGEGT. The CDR3 loop spans 12 amino acids. CDR3 protein: CASSYGPTEAFF. The CDR3 DNA is TGTGCCAGCAGTTACGGGCCCACTGAAGCTTTCTTT.

This clonotype was seen repeatedly, ten times or more. V is TRBV29-1 and J is TRBJ2-5; the D is unclear. Between the trimmed V and J ends, which lost 3 bases and 5 bases, there was a span of 22 bases. Germline V gene data show CDR1 as SQVTM and CDR2 as ANQGSEA. CDR3 length: 16 amino acids. DNA for the CDR3: TGCAGCGTTGATTTTGGGGTTTCCCTAATTGGGGAGACCCAGTACTTC. It specifies CSVDFGVSLIGETQYF.

The rearrangement uses TRBV27 and TRBJ2-1, with TRBD2 identical over 9 bases. Germline CDR1 and CDR2: MNHEY and SMNVEV (reference sequence). Losses at the gene ends were 8 bases for V and 3 bases for J; bases not matched to a gene: 11. This CDR3 is 16 amino acids long. The CDR3 nucleotides are TGTGCCAGCCGGGGCCGACTAGCGGCTTACTACAATGAGCAGTTCTTC. Protein: CASRGRLAAYYNEQFF.

Many counts were recorded for this clonotype. The chain is built from TRBV20-1 and TRBJ1-4, with D perhaps TRBD1 (5 bases). Looked up from germline, CDR1 is DFQATT and CDR2 is SNEGSKA (reference sequence). The CDR3 totals 13 residues. The germline V and J ends were trimmed by 5 bases and 5 bases, with 12 bases remaining between them. CDR3 coding DNA: TGCAGTGCTGCCGGGACGGAAAATGAAAAACTGTTTTTT. Translated, it gives CSAAGTENEKLFF.

This clonotype showed up many times. The chain has TRBV25-1 and TRBJ1-5; unclear D gene. The V end was cut by 2 bases, the J end by 4 bases, with 9 bases between. CDR1 is MGHDK and CDR2 is SYGVNS in the germline V gene. The CDR3 is 14 amino acids. The CDR3, as DNA: TGTGCCAGCAGTGAAATACAGAGGAATCAGCCCCAGCATTTT. Its protein product is CASSEIQRNQPQHF.

With respect to this clonotype: A much larger clone is a single base away; this may be a read error. Likely a read error: the CDR3 ends without its conserved phenylalanine or tryptophan. The chain employs TRBV29-1 and TRBJ2-5; D call uncertain. From germline, CDR1 is SQVTM and CDR2 ANQGSEA. The CDR3 length is 14 residues. Trimming removed 6 bases at V and 5 bases at J, with 19 bases between. CDR3: CSVPKEDPSETQYV. As DNA, the CDR3 is TGCAGCGTGCCCAAAGAGGACCCATCGGAGACCCAGTACGTC.

The chain joins TRBV7-9 to TRBJ2-7; 9 nucleotides agree with TRBD1. Germline-derived CDR1 and CDR2 are SEHNR and FQNEAQ (reference sequence). The J segment lost 5 bases and the V segment lost 4 bases, leaving 9 bases of the junction unmatched. The CDR3 runs to 15 residues. This CDR3 is CASSSPGQGLHEQYF. In DNA form, the CDR3 reads TGTGCCAGCAGCTCTCCGGGACAGGGCCTCCACGAGCAGTACTTC.

This clonotype was recorded at least ten times. The rearrangement links TRBV20-1 to TRBJ2-7, with a possible D match to TRBD2 (6 bases). CDR1 and CDR2 from the germline V gene are DFQATT and SNEGSKA (reference sequence). Between the trimmed V and J ends, which lost 6 bases and 0 bases, there was a span of 12 bases. The CDR3 consists of 13 residues. Here the CDR3 reads CSAEWDSSYEQYF. The CDR3 DNA follows: TGCAGTGCGGAATGGGACTCCTCCTACGAGCAGTACTTC.

The rearrangement joins TRBV20-1 to TRBJ1-6; 8 nucleotides agree with TRBD1. Germline-derived CDR1 and CDR2 are DFQATT and SNEGSKA (reference sequence). This CDR3 has 13 residues. Trimming took 6 bases from V and 7 from J; bases not matched to a gene: 5. CDR3 nucleotides: TGCAGTGCCCCCCAGGGGGCCAATTCACCCCTCCACTTT. It is translated as CSAPQGANSPLHF.

Note on this clonotype: This could be a read error, since a much larger clone is one nucleotide away. The V call is TRBV20-1, the J call TRBJ1-2; no clear D. Germline V gene lookup returns CDR1 DFQATT and CDR2 SNEGSKA (reference sequence). The ends were cut back, 5 bases at V and 4 bases at J, with 5 bases in the middle. The CDR3 runs 10 residues. CDR3 DNA sequence: TGCAGTGCTGTTTCCTATGGCTACACCTTC. The encoded protein is CSAVSYGYTF.